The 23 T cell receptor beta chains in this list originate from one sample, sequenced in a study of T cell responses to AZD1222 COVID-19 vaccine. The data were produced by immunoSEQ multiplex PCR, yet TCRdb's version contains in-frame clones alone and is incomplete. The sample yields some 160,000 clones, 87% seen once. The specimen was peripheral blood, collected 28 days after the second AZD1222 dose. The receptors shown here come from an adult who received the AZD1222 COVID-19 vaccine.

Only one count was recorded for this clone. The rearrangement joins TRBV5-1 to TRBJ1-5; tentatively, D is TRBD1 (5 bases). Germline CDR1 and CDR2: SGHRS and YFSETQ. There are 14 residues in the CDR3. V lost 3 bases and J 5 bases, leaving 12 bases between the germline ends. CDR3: CASSSSWGYQPQHF. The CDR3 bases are TGCGCCAGCAGCTCCTCATGGGGGTATCAGCCCCAGCATTTT.

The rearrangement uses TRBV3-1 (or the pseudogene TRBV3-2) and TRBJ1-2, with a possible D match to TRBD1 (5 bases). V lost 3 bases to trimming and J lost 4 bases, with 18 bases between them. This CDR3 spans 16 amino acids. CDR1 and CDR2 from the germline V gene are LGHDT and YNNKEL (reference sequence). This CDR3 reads CASSHTPEGAGYGYTF. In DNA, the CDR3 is TGTGCCAGCAGCCACACCCCCGAAGGGGCAGGCTATGGCTACACCTTC.

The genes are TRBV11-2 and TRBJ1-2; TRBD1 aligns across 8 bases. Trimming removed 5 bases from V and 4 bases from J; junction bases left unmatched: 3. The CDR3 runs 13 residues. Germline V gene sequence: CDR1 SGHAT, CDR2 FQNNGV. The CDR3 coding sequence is TGTGCCAGCAGCCCAGACAGGGGCTATGGCTACACCTTC. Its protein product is CASSPDRGYGYTF.

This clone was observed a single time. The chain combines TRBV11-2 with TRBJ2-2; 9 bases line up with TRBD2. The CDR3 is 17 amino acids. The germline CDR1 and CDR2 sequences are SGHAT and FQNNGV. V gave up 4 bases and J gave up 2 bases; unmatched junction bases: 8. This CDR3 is CASSSRRRGGNTGELFF. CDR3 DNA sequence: TGTGCCAGCAGCTCAAGGAGGCGGGGGGGAAACACCGGGGAGCTGTTTTTT.

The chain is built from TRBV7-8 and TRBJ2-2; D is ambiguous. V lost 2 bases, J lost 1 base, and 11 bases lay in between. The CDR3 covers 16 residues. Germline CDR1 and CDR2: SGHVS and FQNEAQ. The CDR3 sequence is CASSLLRVENTGELFF. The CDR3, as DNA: TGTGCCAGCAGCTTATTAAGGGTGGAGAACACCGGGGAGCTGTTTTTT. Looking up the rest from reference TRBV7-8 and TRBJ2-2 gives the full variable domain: GAGVSQSPRYKVAKRGQDVALRCDPISGHVSLFWYQQALGQGPEFLTYFQNEAQLDKSGLPSDRFFAERPEGSVSTLKIQRTQQEDSAVYLCASSLLRVENTGELFFGEGSRLTVL.

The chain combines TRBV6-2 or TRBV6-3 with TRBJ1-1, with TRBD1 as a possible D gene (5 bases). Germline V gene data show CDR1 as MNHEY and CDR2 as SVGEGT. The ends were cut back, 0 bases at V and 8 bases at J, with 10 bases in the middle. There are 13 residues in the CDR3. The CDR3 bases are TGTGCCAGCAGTTACTCGAGACAGAGAGAAGCTTTCTTT. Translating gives CASSYSRQREAFF.

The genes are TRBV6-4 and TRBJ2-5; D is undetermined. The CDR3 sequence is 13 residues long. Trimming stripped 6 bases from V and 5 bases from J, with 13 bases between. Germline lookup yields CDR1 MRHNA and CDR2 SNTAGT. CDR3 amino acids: CASSPGPMETQYF. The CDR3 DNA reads TGTGCCAGCAGCCCAGGACCAATGGAGACCCAGTACTTC.

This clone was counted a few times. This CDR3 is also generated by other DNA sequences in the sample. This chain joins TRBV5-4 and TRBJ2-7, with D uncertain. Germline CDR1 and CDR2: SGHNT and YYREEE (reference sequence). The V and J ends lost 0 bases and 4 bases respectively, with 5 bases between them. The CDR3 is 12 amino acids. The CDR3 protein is CASSLDGYEQYF. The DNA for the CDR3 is TGTGCCAGCAGCTTGGACGGGTACGAGCAGTACTTC.

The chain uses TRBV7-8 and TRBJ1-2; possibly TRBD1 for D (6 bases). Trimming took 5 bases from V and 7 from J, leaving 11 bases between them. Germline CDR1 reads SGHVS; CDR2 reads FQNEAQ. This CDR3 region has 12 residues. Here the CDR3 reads CASSLYRVGYTF. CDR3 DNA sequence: TGTGCCAGCAGCCTCTACAGGGTTGGCTACACCTTC.

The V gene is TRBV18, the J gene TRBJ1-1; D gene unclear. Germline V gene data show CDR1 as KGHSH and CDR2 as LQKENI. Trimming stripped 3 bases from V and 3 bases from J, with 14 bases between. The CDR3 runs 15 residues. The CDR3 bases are TGTGCCAGCTCACCCGGCCTAAGCCGGGACACTGAAGCTTTCTTT. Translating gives CASSPGLSRDTEAFF.

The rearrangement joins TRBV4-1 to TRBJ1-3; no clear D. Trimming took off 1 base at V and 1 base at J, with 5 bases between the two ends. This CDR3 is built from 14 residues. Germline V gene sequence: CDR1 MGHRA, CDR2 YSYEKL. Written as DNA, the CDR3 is TGCGCCAGCAGCCAAGTGGTATCTGGAAACACCATATATTTT. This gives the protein CASSQVVSGNTIYF.

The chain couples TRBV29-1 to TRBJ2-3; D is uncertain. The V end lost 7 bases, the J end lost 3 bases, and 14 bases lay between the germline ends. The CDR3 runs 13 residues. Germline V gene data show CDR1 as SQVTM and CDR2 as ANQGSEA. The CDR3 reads CSADGSMTDTQYF. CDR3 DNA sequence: TGCAGCGCTGACGGATCAATGACAGATACGCAGTATTTT.

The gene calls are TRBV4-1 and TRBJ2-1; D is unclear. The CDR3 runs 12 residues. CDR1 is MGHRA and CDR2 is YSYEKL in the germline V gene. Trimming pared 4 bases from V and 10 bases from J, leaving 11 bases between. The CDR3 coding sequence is TGCGCCAGCAGCCCTTCTCCCCAGGAGCAGTTCTTC. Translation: CASSPSPQEQFF.

The DNA of the CDR3 is TGCAGCGTTGGGGGACAGGGGATTTGGGAGACCCAGTACTTC. It translates to CSVGGQGIWETQYF. The rearrangement links TRBV29-1 to TRBJ2-5; 10 bases fit TRBD1. There are 14 residues in the CDR3. J lost 5 bases, V lost 4 bases, and 7 bases had no gene match. CDR1 is SQVTM, CDR2 ANQGSEA, per germline.

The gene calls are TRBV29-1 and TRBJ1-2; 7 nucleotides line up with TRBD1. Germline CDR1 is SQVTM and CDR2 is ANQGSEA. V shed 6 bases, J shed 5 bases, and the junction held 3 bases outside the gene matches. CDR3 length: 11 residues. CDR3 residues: CSVMTGYGYTF. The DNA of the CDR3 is TGCAGCGTCATGACAGGGTATGGCTACACCTTC.

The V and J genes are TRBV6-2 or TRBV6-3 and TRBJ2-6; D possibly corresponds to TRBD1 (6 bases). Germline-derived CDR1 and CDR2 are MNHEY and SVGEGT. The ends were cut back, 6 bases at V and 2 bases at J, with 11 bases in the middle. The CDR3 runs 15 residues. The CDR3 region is CASSTQGPGANVLTF. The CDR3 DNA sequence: TGTGCCAGCAGCACCCAGGGGCCTGGGGCCAACGTCCTGACTTTC.

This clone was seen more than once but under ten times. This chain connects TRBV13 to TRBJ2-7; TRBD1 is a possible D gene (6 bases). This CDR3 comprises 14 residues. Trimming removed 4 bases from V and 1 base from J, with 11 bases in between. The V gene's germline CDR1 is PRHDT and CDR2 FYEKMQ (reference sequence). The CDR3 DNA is TGTGCCAGCAGCTCCCAGGGGTTATCCTACGAGCAGTACTTC. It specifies CASSSQGLSYEQYF. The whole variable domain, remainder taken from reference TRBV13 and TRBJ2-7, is AAGVIQSPRHLIKEKRETATLKCYPIPRHDTVYWYQQGPGQDPQFLISFYEKMQSDKGSIPDRFSAQQFSDYHSELNMSSLELGDSALYFCASSSQGLSYEQYFGPGTRLTVT.

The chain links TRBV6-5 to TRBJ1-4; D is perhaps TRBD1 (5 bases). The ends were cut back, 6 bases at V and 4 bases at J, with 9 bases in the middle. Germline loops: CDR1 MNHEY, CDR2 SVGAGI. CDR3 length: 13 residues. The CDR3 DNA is TGTGCCAGCAGACGGGACCTTAATGAAAAACTGTTTTTT. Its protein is CASRRDLNEKLFF.

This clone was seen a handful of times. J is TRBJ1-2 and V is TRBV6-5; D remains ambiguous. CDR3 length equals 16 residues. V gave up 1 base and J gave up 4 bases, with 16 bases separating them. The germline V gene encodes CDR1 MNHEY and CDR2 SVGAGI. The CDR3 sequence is CASSYFRAGTPYGYTF. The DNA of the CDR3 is TGTGCCAGCAGTTACTTTCGGGCAGGAACCCCCTATGGCTACACCTTC.

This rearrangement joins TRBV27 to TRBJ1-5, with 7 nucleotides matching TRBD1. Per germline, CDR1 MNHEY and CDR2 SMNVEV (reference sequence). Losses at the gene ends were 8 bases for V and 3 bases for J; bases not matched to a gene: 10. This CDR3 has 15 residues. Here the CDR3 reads CASGLTGTLNQPQHF. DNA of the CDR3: TGTGCCAGCGGCCTGACAGGGACGCTCAATCAGCCCCAGCATTTT.

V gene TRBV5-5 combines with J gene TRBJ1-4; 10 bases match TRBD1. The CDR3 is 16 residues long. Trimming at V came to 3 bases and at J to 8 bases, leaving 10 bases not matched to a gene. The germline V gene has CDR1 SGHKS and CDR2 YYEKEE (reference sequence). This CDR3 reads CASSSTTTGGFEKLFF. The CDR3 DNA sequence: TGTGCCAGCAGCTCCACCACGACAGGGGGCTTCGAAAAACTGTTTTTT. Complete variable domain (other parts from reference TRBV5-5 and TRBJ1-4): DAGVTQSPTHLIKTRGQQVTLRCSPISGHKSVSWYQQVLGQGPQFIFQYYEKEERGRGNFPDRFSARQFPNYSSELNVNALLLGDSALYLCASSSTTTGGFEKLFFGSGTQLSVL.

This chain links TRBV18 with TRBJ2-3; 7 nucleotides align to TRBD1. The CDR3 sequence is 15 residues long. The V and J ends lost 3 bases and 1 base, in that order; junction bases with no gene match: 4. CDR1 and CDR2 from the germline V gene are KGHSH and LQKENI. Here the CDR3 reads CASSPQGQGTDTQYF. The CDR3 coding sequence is TGTGCCAGCTCACCCCAAGGACAGGGCACAGATACGCAGTATTTT.

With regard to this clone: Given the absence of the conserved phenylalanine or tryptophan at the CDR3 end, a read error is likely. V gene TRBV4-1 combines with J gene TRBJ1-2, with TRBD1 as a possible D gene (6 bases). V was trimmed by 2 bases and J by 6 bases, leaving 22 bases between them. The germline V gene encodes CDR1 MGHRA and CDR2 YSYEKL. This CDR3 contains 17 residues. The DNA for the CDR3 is TGCGCCAGCAGCCAACCCAACCAGGGGCGGAGGATCGATGGCTACACCCTC. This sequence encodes CASSQPNQGRRIDGYTL.